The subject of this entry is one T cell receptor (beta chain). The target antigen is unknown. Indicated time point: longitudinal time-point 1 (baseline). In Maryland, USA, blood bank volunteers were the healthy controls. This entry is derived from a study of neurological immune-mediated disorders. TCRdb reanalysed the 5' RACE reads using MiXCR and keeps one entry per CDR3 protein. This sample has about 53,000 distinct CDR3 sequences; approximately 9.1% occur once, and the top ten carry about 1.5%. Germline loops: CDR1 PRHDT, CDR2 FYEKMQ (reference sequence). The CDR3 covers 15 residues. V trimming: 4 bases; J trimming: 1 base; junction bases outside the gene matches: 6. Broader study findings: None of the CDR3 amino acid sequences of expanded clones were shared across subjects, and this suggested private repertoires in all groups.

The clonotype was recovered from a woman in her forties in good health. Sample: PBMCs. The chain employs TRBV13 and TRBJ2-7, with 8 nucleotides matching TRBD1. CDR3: CASSSWTGPSYEQYF. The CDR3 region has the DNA TGTGCCAGCAGCTCCTGGACAGGGCCGTCCTACGAGCAGTACTTC.